The entry below describes one T cell receptor beta chain. Its antigen target is currently unknown. No much larger clone exists at a distance of one base, and base qualities are not known. The CDR3 spans 15 residues, from the cysteine through the phenylalanine. Only the CDR3 DNA is retained, 45 bases long and in frame from the first base. From the germline V gene, CDR1 is MDHEN and CDR2 is SYDVKM. The junction carries 14 bases between V and J, which are trimmed by 5 bases and 1 base respectively. This entry comes from a study of naive and memory T cell subsets (dated by TCRdb to 2015 to 2018). With respect to the entire study: An open-source, UMI-based TCR alpha and beta sequencing pipeline was applied to sorted naive and memory peripheral blood T cell subsets. IgG serology results and the functional CMV T cell responses were in complete agreement. RNA was DNase-treated and reverse transcribed with TCR constant-region primers, mostly using SuperScript III.

Libraries came from UMI-ligation and nested PCR. The beta constant-region primer consisted of an equimolar mixture of two oligonucleotides that together covered TRBC1 and TRBC2. A single-stranded oligonucleotide containing the SP2 primer and a 12-nucleotide UMI was joined to the 3' end of the cDNA by T4 RNA ligase 1. Four rounds of PCR, combining the SP2 primer with nested alpha and beta constant-region primers, were used to amplify the ligated cDNA. The ligation reaction was incubated at 16°C for about 18-25 hours. PCR2 was typically run as a SYBR Green qPCR and stopped at a predetermined threshold to prevent over-amplification. All purifications after the first were performed with Agencourt AMPure XP magnetic beads. Library quantification was done by Qubit, followed by a TapeStation check on which the main peak was expected at around 650 bp. Pooled libraries were sequenced on an Illumina MiSeq with v2 2x251 paired-end kits, typically giving about 0.95-2.2 million reads per sample. Each sample was pooled at about 4 nM, and roughly 5-7% PhiX was included to help cluster recognition. The authors' analysis ran thus. V and J genes were assigned to Demultiplexor-processed FASTQ reads by Decombinator through tag matching, with a single base-pair mismatch being allowed. By using UMIs, Collapsinator corrected both sequencing errors and the frequency errors caused by PCR heterogeneity. TCRs were translated and CDR3s were extracted from the conserved cysteine to the FGXG phenylalanine by CDR3Translator, with non-productive sequences being flagged. Gini, Shannon entropy and inverse Simpson indices were calculated on repertoires that had been subsampled to equal numbers of UMI-defined TCRs. Within the linear range, a power law was fitted to clonotype abundance distributions using maximum likelihood. When run on a single naive CD8 sample, MIGEC and the pipeline yielded similar UMI counts, similar unique TCR numbers and similar clonal distributions. The repertoires were searched for around 7,000 CMV-associated CDR3 sequences that had been compiled from VDJdb and a published dataset. TCRdb ran its own pipeline on the public reads, namely fastp trimming at Q25 and MiXCR clone calling, and kept in-frame beta chains. Each entry merges the rows of one CDR3 protein and shows their most common DNA and genes. The V and J calls shown here were made by TCRdb, not taken from the authors' results. For this sample the table gives about 85,000 distinct CDR3 sequences, of which over 10% were detected only once. The top ten clones comprise 0.7% to 0.95% of the sample.

Points the paper makes about the study in general: Following error correction, more than 85% of naive TCR sequences occurred only once, which made naive abundance distributions much steeper than those of memory subsets. RNA-based TCR counts may be affected by expression changes linked to T cell activation and differentiation. Each clonotype was defined as a single alpha or beta chain sequence rather than as a paired alpha/beta receptor. In both CD4 and CD8 cells, a rise in Gini index and a fall in Shannon and inverse Simpson diversity were observed from naive through CM, EM and EMRA. A power law was followed by TCR abundance, with an exponent that differed between naive and memory subsets but was consistent across the three individuals. The repertoire findings for the naive and memory subsets could not be validated against a ground truth because none was available.

From the second PCR step on, the TCR alpha and beta chain libraries were amplified in separate reactions. To determine each donor's CMV status, fresh PBMCs were stimulated overnight with CMV viral lysate, and IFNgamma production from CD4+ T cells was then assessed. CD4 T cells were positively selected with Miltenyi beads, followed by positive selection of CD8 T cells from the CD4-negative fraction. After staining for CD3, CD4, CD8, CD45RA, CD27 and a live/dead dye, cells were sorted on a BD Aria II into four subsets based on CD45RA and CD27. Blood came from a few healthy volunteers, each fractionated into CD4 and CD8 T cells and then into four differentiation subsets. Approximately 130 ml of peripheral blood was drawn per donor, and PBMC were isolated by Ficoll-Paque PLUS density-gradient centrifugation. Sorted cells were lysed in RLT buffer, and RNA was extracted with a Qiagen RNeasy kit and stored at -80°C.

This clonotype originated in a human donor in good health. The chain is encoded by TRBV28 joined to TRBJ1-1; the D segment could be TRBD1, given 5 matching bases. Sequencing was done on a sample of central memory CD4+ T cells from blood. Read against the paper, the sample's cell subset or site label means: central memory, CD45RA- CD27+. The base sequence is TGTGCCAGCAGTCCCGCGGTTGGGGGGAACACTGAAGCTTTCTTT. The translation is CASSPAVGGNTEAFF.